What follows are 6 T cell receptor beta chains derived from one specimen sequenced in a study of long-term antiretroviral therapy in people with HIV. Version v3.0 of the immunoSEQ assay was performed at survey level. Clones were read by immunoSEQ multiplex PCR, and TCRdb kept only the in-frame ones, dropping some. The data show roughly 17,000 clones, approximately 72% seen once. The sample consisted of unsorted PBMCs, taken 0.3 years after starting antiretroviral therapy. These receptors were obtained from a woman aged 45-65 years with HIV.

The rearrangement uses TRBV18 and TRBJ1-2; D not resolved. V lost 5 bases and J lost 4, with 17 bases in between. The CDR3 spans 15 residues. The V gene's germline CDR1 is KGHSH and CDR2 LQKENI. CDR3 nucleotide sequence: TGTGCCAGCTCAGACGATACGATGGACGGCTATGGCTACACCTTC. Translating gives CASSDDTMDGYGYTF.

This clone has more than one count but fewer than ten. This chain links TRBV6-5 with TRBJ1-2, with 8 bases lining up with TRBD1. The trim removed 5 bases at V and 8 bases at J, leaving 7 bases unmatched. There are 13 residues in the CDR3. In germline, CDR1 is MNHEY, CDR2 SVGAGI. The CDR3 loop is CASSRDRGGGYTF. The DNA for the CDR3 is TGTGCCAGCAGTCGAGACAGGGGAGGCGGCTACACCTTC.

This clone has a handful of counts. J is TRBJ2-1 and V is TRBV15; TRBD2 aligns across 10 bases. The J segment lost 7 bases and the V segment lost 4 bases, leaving 7 bases of the junction unmatched. Germline CDR1 is LNHNV and CDR2 is YYDKDF (reference sequence). The CDR3 is 15 amino acids. DNA for the CDR3: TGTGCCACCAGCATTCAGCGGGGGGGCCTGAATGAGCAGTTCTTC. It translates to CATSIQRGGLNEQFF.

The chain links TRBV23-1 to TRBJ2-5; unclear D gene. TRBV23-1 is given ORF status, its function remaining uncertain. V was pared by 11 bases and J by 4 bases, with 17 bases between. The CDR3 has 13 amino acids. The CDR3 region is CAQQGRLRETQYF. The DNA of the CDR3 is TGCGCCCAGCAAGGACGGTTGCGAGAGACCCAGTACTTC.

CDR3 loop: CASSLHDRGEQYV. In DNA, the CDR3 is TGTGCCAGCAGCCTACACGACAGGGGCGAGCAGTACGTC. J is TRBJ2-7 and V is TRBV9, with TRBD1 identical over 8 bases. Trimming removed 4 bases from V and 6 bases from J; junction bases left unmatched: 6. Germline CDR1 reads SGDLS; CDR2 reads YYNGEE. This CDR3 contains 13 residues.

The rearrangement links TRBV30 to TRBJ2-1; D gene uncertain. From germline, CDR1 is GTSNPN and CDR2 SVGIG (reference sequence). The CDR3 is 13 residues long. V lost 0 bases to trimming and J lost 10 bases, with 13 bases between them. CDR3 loop: CAWSVQWVGEQFF. The CDR3 nucleotides read TGTGCCTGGAGTGTACAATGGGTAGGGGAGCAGTTCTTC. The whole variable domain, filled in from reference TRBV30 and TRBJ2-1, reads SQTIHQWPATLVQPVGSPLSLECTVEGTSNPNLYWYRQAAGRGLQLLFYSVGIGQISSEVPQNLSASRPQDRQFILSSKKLLLSDSGFYLCAWSVQWVGEQFFGPGTRLTVL.